A selection of T cell receptor beta chains follows, all from one sample in a study of blood T cell repertoires in COVID-19. Repertoires were generated with immunoSEQ multiplex PCR, while TCRdb's copy carries only in-frame clones and drops some. The repertoire has 200,000 to 300,000 clones, roughly 84% of them found once; the top ten carry around 2.4%. The specimen sequenced was peripheral blood. The receptors here all came from a man aged 35-49 years who had recovered from COVID-19. The CDR3 runs from the conserved cysteine through the conserved F or W. D genes are given only for firm matches. Some rows mark clone size as missing; the rest say once, few, many or name a class of expanded clone.

J gene,V gene,D gene,clone size,CDR3 DNA,CDR3 protein
TRBJ2-2,TRBV11-3,-,-,TGTGCCAGCAGCTCGATGACAGGCTCCGGGGAGCTGTTTTTT,CASSSMTGSGELFF
TRBJ1-5,TRBV10-3,-,-,TGTGCCATCAGTGGGACAAGTTATAGCAATCAGCCCCAGCATTTT,CAISGTSYSNQPQHF
TRBJ2-3,TRBV3-1/TRBV3-2,-,-,TGTGCCAGCAGCCAAGTCGGAGGGGGGGGAGATACGCAGTATTTT,CASSQVGGGGDTQYF
TRBJ1-2,TRBV7-8,TRBD1,once,TGTGCCACCCAGGGACAGGGGTCCGTCACCTTC,CATQGQGSVTF
TRBJ2-7,TRBV7-2,TRBD2,-,TGTGCCAGCAGCTCGGGACTAGCGGGTACCCTCTACGAGCAGTACTTC,CASSSGLAGTLYEQYF
TRBJ2-4,TRBV6-2/TRBV6-3,TRBD2,-,TGTGCCAGCAGCCGGGGACTAGCGGGGCAGTACTTC,CASSRGLAGQYF
TRBJ1-2,TRBV30,TRBD1,-,TGTGCCTGGAAAGGAGACAGGGGGCGCCGAGGCTACACCTTC,CAWKGDRGRRGYTF
TRBJ2-7,TRBV7-8,-,once,TGTGCCAGCAGCTTCGGACGTAGGGGGTCCTACGAGCAGTACTTC,CASSFGRRGSYEQYF
TRBJ1-3,TRBV9,-,-,TGTGCCAGCAGCGTAGGCGACAGACTAAACACCATATATTTT,CASSVGDRLNTIYF
TRBJ2-3,TRBV28,-,few,TGTGCCAGCAGTTTAGCGGGAAATGGGGCAGATACGCAGTATTTT,CASSLAGNGADTQYF
TRBJ1-1,TRBV11-2,-,-,TGTGCCAGCAGCTTATCTCCGGGAGGGATGAACACTGAAGCTTTCTTT,CASSLSPGGMNTEAFF
TRBJ2-2,TRBV3-1/TRBV3-2,-,-,TGTGCCAGCAGCCAAGGCGGAACCGGGGAGCTGTTTTTT,CASSQGGTGELFF
TRBJ2-4,TRBV27,-,-,TGTGCCAGCAGTTTACGCGGGCCACCTACGAGGACCAAAAACATTCAGTACTTC,CASSLRGPPTRTKNIQYF
TRBJ2-7,TRBV2,-,-,TGTGCCAGCAGTGAAATCCGGGACGAGCAGTACTTC,CASSEIRDEQYF
TRBJ2-1,TRBV7-8,TRBD2,-,TGTGCCAGCAGCTTAAGCGGGGGGCCTTACTCTTACAATGAGCAGTTCTTC,CASSLSGGPYSYNEQFF
TRBJ2-2,TRBV29-1,-,-,TGCAGCGTCAGGGTAGCGGACCTAGCTGGCGGGGAGCTGTTTTTT,CSVRVADLAGGELFF
TRBJ1-3,TRBV2,-,-,TGTGCCAGCAGTGAACACAGGGCCTCTGGAAACACCATATATTTT,CASSEHRASGNTIYF
TRBJ2-7,TRBV12-3/TRBV12-4,-,-,TGTGCCAGCAGTTCCCTTATCTCCTACGAGCAGTACTTC,CASSSLISYEQYF
TRBJ2-1,TRBV4-1,TRBD1,once,TGCGCCAGCAGCTCTGGACAGGGGAGGAATGAGCAGTTCTTC,CASSSGQGRNEQFF
TRBJ1-3,TRBV3-1/TRBV3-2,-,-,TGTGCCAGCAGCCAACTACCTGAGGGTCGGGGAAACACCATATATTTT,CASSQLPEGRGNTIYF
TRBJ2-3,TRBV7-9,TRBD1,-,TGTGCCAGCAGCCGACAGGGGATAAGCACAGATACGCAGTATTTT,CASSRQGISTDTQYF
TRBJ1-6,TRBV28,TRBD1,-,TGTGCCAGCTGGGGGACAGGGAGAGTACCCCTCCACTTT,CASWGTGRVPLHF
TRBJ1-1,TRBV19,-,-,TGTGCCAGTCGGGACACTTCTTACACTGAAGCTTTCTTT,CASRDTSYTEAFF
TRBJ2-5,TRBV14,-,-,TGTGCCAGCAGCCAAGATCGGGGGACCCAGTACTTC,CASSQDRGTQYF
TRBJ2-7,TRBV25-1,-,-,TGTGCCAGCAGTGAATGGGCAGGTCCCTACGAGCAGTACTTC,CASSEWAGPYEQYF
TRBJ1-6,TRBV10-3,TRBD1,-,TGTGCCATCAGTTGGACAGGGAAAAATTCACCCCTCCACTTT,CAISWTGKNSPLHF
TRBJ2-1,TRBV24-1,TRBD2,-,TGTGCCACCTGGAGACTAGCGGTTCGACGTCGATACAATGAGCAGTTCTTC,CATWRLAVRRRYNEQFF
TRBJ1-2,TRBV11-3,TRBD1,-,TGTGCCAGCAGCGACATAGGGACAGGGGGGTTGGACTATGGCTACACCTTC,CASSDIGTGGLDYGYTF
TRBJ2-7,TRBV7-9,TRBD1,-,TGTGCCAGCAGCAGTTGGGACAGCTCCTACGAGCAGTACTTC,CASSSWDSSYEQYF